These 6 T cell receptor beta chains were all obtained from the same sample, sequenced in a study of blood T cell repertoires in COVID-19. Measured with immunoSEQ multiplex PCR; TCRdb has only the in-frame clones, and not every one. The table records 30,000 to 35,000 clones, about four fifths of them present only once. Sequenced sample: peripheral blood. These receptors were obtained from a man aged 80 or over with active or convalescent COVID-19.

The chain's CDR3 is CASSEGLSLGETQYF. In nucleotides, the CDR3 is TGTGCCAGCAGCGAGGGACTCAGCCTAGGGGAGACCCAGTACTTC. This chain links TRBV9 with TRBJ2-5, with D possibly TRBD2 on 6 matching bases. With 3 bases removed from V and 5 bases from J, the gap between germline ends came to 17 bases. CDR3 size: 15 residues. The germline gives CDR1 SGDLS, CDR2 YYNGEE.

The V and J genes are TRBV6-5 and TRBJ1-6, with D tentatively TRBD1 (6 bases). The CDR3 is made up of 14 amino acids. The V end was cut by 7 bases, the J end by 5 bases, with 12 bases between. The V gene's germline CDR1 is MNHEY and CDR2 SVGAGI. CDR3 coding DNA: TGTGCCAGCAACCCCGCAGGGGATAATTCACCCCTCCACTTT. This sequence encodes CASNPAGDNSPLHF.

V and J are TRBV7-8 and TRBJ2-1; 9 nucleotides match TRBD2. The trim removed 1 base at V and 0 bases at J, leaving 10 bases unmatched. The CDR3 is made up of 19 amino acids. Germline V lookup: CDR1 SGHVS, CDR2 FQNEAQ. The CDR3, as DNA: TGTGCCAGCAGCTTAGTTAGTTACGGCGGGAGGGTCTCCTACAATGAGCAGTTCTTC. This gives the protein CASSLVSYGGRVSYNEQFF.

CDR3 loop: CASRKRDRNTGELFF. The CDR3 DNA reads as TGCGCCAGCAGGAAAAGGGACAGAAACACCGGGGAGCTGTTTTTT. The J gene is TRBJ2-2, the V gene TRBV10-1; 7 positions match TRBD1. With 6 bases clipped from V and 2 bases from J, the junction kept 6 bases outside the gene matches. Germline V gives CDR1 WNHNN, CDR2 SYGVQD (reference sequence). The CDR3 has 15 residues.

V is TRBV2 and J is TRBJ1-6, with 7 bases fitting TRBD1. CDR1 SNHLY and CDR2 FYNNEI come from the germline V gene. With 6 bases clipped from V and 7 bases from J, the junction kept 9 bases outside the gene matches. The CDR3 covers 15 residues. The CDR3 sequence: CASREVVQGNSPLHF. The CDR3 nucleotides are TGTGCCAGCAGGGAGGTCGTACAGGGGAATTCACCCCTCCACTTT.

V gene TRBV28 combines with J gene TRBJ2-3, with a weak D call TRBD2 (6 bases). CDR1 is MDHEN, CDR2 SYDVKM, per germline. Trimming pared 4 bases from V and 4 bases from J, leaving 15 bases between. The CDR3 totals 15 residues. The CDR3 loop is CASSSPGRSSDTQYF. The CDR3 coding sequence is TGTGCCAGCAGTTCCCCAGGGAGGAGCTCAGATACGCAGTATTTT.